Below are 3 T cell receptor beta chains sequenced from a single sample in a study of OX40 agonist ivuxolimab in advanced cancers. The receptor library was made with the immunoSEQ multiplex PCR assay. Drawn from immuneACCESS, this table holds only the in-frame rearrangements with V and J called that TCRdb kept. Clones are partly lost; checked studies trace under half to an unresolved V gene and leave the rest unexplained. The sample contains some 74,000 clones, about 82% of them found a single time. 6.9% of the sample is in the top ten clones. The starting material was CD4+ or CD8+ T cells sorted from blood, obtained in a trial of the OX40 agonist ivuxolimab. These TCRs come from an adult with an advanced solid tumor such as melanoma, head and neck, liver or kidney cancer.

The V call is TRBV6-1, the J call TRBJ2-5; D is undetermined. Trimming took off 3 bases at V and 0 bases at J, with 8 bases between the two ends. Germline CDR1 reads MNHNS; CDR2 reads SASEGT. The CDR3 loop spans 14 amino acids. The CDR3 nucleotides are TGTGCCAGCAGTGAGGGATTGGACCAAGAGACCCAGTACTTC. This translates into CASSEGLDQETQYF.

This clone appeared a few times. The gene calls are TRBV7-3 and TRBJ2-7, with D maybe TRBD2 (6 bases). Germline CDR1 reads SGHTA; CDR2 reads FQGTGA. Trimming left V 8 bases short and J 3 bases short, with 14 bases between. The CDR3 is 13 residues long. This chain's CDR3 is CASSRLGGYEQYF. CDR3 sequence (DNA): TGTGCCAGCTCCCGCCTGGGAGGCTACGAGCAGTACTTC.

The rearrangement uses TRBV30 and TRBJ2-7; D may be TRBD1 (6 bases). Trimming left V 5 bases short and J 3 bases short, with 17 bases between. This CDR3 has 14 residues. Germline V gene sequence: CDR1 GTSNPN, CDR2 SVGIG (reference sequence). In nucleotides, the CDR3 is TGTGCCTGGCAGCAGACAGGCACCTACTACGAGCAGTACTTC. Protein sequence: CAWQQTGTYYEQYF.